This TCR beta chain was sequenced in a study of T cell repertoires in cytomegalovirus infection. The overall study: In public TCR beta signatures, there were indications of both CMV infection and matching HLA type.

Trimming took 6 bases from V and 4 from J, leaving 21 bases between them. The CDR3 is 17 residues long. Germline loops: CDR1 MNHEY, CDR2 SVGEGT. TCRdb used MiXCR to reprocess the reads, holding one entry per CDR3 protein. In the table there are roughly 230,000 distinct CDR3 sequences, over 15% of which are singletons. Only a few counts were recorded for this clonotype. Sequenced: CD8+ T cells from PBMCs. This sequence joins TRBV6-2 or TRBV6-3 and TRBJ2-2; a possible D gene is TRBD1 (6 bases). This TCR came from a human donor in good health (CMV status not recorded). Some clones in this sample may be carry-over from other donors' samples. The CDR3 protein is CASSHPGHAGSTGELFF. The CDR3 nucleotides read TGTGCCAGCAGCCATCCGGGACACGCTGGGAGCACCGGGGAGCTGTTTTTT.